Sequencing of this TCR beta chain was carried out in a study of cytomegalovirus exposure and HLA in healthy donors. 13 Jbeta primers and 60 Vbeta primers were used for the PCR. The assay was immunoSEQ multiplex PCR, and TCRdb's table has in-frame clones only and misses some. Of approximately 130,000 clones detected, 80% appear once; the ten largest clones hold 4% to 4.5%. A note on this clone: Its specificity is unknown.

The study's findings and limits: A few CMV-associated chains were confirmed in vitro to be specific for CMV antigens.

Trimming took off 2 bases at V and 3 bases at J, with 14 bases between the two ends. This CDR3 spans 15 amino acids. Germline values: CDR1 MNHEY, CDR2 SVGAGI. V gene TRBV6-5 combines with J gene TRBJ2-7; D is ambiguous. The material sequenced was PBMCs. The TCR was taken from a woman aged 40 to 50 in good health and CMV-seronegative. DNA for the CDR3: TGTGCCAGCAGTTACGATGCAGGAAGTTACTACGAGCAGTACTTC. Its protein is CASSYDAGSYYEQYF.